A selection of T cell receptor beta chains follows, all from one sample in a study of T cells in Graves' hyperthyroidism and ophthalmopathy. Using its own MiXCR run on the multiplex PCR reads, TCRdb lists one record per CDR3 protein. The sample holds roughly 500,000 distinct CDR3 sequences, about 46% seen once. The specimen was peripheral blood or thyroid tissue (not recorded which). These receptors all stem from an adult woman with Graves' disease, either hyperthyroidism or ophthalmopathy (not recorded which). The CDR3 runs from the conserved cysteine through the conserved F or W. D genes are given only for firm matches. Clone size, where shown, is once, few, many, or a class for clones that have expanded.

-	TRBV20-1	once	TRBJ1-1	TGCAGTGCTCCTATAGGGGGAGGGGAGACTGAAGCGTTCTTT	CSAPIGGGETEAFF
-	TRBV10-1	-	TRBJ1-1	TGCGCCAGCAGTGAGGGCCCGGAGGGAACCAAAGCTTTCTTT	CASSEGPEGTKAFF
TRBD1	TRBV10-3	many	TRBJ1-6	TGTGCCTCAGGGGGGACAGGGGCCAATTCACCCCTCCACTTT	CASGGTGANSPLHF
TRBD1	TRBV20-1	-	TRBJ2-7	TGCAGTGCACGAAGCATGGACAGGGAAAGGTCCTACGAGCAGTACTTC	CSARSMDRERSYEQYF
TRBD2	TRBV19	many	TRBJ2-6	TGTGCCAGTAGTCCCCGGACTAGCGCTGGGGCCAACGTCCTGACTTTC	CASSPRTSAGANVLTF
TRBD1	TRBV7-8	-	TRBJ1-2	TGTGCCAGCAGCTTCAGGACAGGGCCGAACTATGGCTACACCTTC	CASSFRTGPNYGYTF
-	TRBV7-8	once	TRBJ2-2	TGTGCCAGCAGCACCTCCGGGGAGCTGTTTTTT	CASSTSGELFF
-	TRBV7-2	-	TRBJ1-2	TGTGCCAGCAGCTTAAAACGGTTCTATGGCTACACCTTC	CASSLKRFYGYTF
-	TRBV7-9	-	TRBJ2-7	TGTGCCAGCAGTACACTCACCGGCAGGTCGCGGGACGAGCAGTACTTC	CASSTLTGRSRDEQYF
-	TRBV4-3	many	TRBJ2-7	TGCGCCAGCACCCGAGATTACGCTGCCCCCTCCTACGAGCAGTACTTC	CASTRDYAAPSYEQYF
TRBD1	TRBV10-3	-	TRBJ1-3	TGTGCCATCATGACAGGGGGAAGCACCATATATTTT	CAIMTGGSTIYF
-	TRBV28	-	TRBJ1-5	TGTGCCAGCAGTCCCGCCACGGGAAGCAATCAGCCCCAGCATTTT	CASSPATGSNQPQHF
-	TRBV25-1	-	TRBJ1-6	TGTGCCAGCAGTGAGTTTATCGGGGGGCAGAGTAATTCACCCCTCCACTTT	CASSEFIGGQSNSPLHF
-	TRBV2	-	TRBJ1-1	TGTGCCAGCAGTGAAGTCCGACTAGCGGGGGACACTGAAGCTTTCTTT	CASSEVRLAGDTEAFF
-	TRBV10-3	few	TRBJ2-2	TGTGCCGGGGGAGGAGGGGGCACCGGGGAGCTGTTTTTT	CAGGGGGTGELFF
-	TRBV14	-	TRBJ2-7	TGTGCCAGCTCCGCTAGTGCCCACCCAGCCCACGAGCAGTACTTC	CASSASAHPAHEQYF
TRBD1	TRBV18	few	TRBJ2-7	TGTGCCAGCTCATCGGACAGGGTTCCCTACGAGCAGTACTTC	CASSSDRVPYEQYF
TRBD2	TRBV2	many	TRBJ2-7	TGTGCCAGCAGTGTCCGACTAGCGTGGAACGAGCAGTACTTC	CASSVRLAWNEQYF
-	TRBV28	-	TRBJ1-2	TGTGCCAGCAGTGAACCGGGCCACTCTGGCTACACCTTC	CASSEPGHSGYTF
-	TRBV7-6	few	TRBJ2-7	TGTGCCAGCAGCTTAGATTTGAGTGGGCACTACGAGCAGTACTTC	CASSLDLSGHYEQYF
-	TRBV7-9	-	TRBJ2-7	TGTGCCAGCAGCCCCCCTTCGGGAGCCTCCGAGCAGTACTTC	CASSPPSGASEQYF
-	TRBV12-3/TRBV12-4	-	TRBJ1-1	TGTGCCAGCAGCTACGACAGGTTGAACACTGAAGCTTTCTTT	CASSYDRLNTEAFF
TRBD1	TRBV5-1	-	TRBJ2-7	TGCGCCAGCTCACCAAAGACAGGGGCGTACGAGCAGTACTTC	CASSPKTGAYEQYF
-	TRBV7-8	-	TRBJ1-1	TGTGCCAGCAGTTTCGGGCAGGGAGTCACTGAAGCTTTCTTT	CASSFGQGVTEAFF